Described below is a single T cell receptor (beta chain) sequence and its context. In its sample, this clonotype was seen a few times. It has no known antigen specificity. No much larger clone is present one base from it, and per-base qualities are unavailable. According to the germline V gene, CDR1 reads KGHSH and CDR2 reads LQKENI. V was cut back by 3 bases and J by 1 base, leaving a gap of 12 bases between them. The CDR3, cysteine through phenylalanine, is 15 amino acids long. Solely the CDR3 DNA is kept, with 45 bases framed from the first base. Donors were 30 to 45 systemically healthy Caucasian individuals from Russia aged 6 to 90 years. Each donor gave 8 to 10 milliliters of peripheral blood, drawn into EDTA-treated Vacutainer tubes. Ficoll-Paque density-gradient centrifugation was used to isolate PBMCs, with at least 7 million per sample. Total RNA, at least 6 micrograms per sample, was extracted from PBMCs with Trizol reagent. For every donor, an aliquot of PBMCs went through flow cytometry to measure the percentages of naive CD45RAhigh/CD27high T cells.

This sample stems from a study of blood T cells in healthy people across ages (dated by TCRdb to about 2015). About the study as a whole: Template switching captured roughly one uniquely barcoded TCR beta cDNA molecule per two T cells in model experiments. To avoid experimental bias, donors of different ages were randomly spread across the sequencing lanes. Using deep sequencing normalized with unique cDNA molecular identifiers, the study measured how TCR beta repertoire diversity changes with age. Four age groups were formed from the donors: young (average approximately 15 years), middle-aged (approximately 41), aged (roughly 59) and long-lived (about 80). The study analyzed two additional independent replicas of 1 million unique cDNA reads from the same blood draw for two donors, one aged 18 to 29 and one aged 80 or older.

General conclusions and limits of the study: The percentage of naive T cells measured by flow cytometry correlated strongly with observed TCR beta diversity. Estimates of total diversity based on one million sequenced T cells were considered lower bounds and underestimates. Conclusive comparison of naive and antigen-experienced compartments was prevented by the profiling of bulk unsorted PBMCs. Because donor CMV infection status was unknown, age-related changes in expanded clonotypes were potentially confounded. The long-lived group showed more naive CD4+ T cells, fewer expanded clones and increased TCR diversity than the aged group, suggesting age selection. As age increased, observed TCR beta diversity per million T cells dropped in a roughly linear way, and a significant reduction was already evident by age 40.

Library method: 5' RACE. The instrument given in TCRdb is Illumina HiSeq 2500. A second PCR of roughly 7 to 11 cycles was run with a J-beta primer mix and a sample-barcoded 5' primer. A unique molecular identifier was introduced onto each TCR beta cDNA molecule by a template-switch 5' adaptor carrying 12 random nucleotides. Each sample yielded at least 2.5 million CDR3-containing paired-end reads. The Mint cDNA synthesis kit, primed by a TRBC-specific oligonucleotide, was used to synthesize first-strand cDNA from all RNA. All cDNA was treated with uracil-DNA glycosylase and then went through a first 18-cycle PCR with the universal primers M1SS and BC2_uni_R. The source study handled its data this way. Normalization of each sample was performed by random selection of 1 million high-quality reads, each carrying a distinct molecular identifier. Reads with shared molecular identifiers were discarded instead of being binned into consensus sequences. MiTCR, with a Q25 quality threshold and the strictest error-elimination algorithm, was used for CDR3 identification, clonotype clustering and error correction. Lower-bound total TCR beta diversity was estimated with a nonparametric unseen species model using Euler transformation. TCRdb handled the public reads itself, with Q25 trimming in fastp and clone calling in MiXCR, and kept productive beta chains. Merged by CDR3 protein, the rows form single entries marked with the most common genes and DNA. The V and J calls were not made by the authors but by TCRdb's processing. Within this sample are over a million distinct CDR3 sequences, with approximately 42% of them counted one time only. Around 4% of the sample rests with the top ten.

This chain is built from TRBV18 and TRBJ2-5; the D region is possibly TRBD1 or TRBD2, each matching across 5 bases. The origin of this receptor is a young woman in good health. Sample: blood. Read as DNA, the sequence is TGTGCCAGCTCACCGGAAGGGGAGCCCCAAGAGACCCAGTACTTC. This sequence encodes CASSPEGEPQETQYF. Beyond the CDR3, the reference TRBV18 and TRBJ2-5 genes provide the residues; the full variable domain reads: NAGVMQNPRHLVRRRGQEARLRCSPMKGHSHVYWYRQLPEEGLKFMVYLQKENIIDESGMPKERFSAEFPKEGPSILRIQQVVRGDSAAYFCASSPEGEPQETQYFGPGTRLLVL.